The 22 T cell receptor beta chains presented below share a single source sample, sequenced in a study of T cell clonality in common variable immunodeficiency. TCRdb keeps only in-frame clones here, not all; method: immunoSEQ multiplex PCR. Observed are 52,000 or so clones, no singletons, with the top ten taking around 0.8%. Input material: peripheral blood mononuclear cells. The receptors stem from a person aged 18 to 70 in good health.

This clone was seen at least ten times. The sequence runs out 3 residues before the end of the CDR3; the remainder is reconstructed from the germline J gene. V and J are TRBV19 and TRBJ1-2, with D unclear. The V end lost 3 bases, the J end lost 4 bases, and 6 bases lay between the germline ends. Germline CDR1 and CDR2: LNHDA and SQIVND (reference sequence). This CDR3 has 12 residues. CDR3 DNA (partial): TGTGCCAGTAGTATCCCCAGCTATGGC. Its translation: CASSIPSYG. The full CDR3 reads CASSIPSYGYTF.

By sample fraction, this clone is medium-sized. The CDR3 end falls 3 residues outside the read, so it is completed with the germline J gene. The V call is TRBV29-1, the J call TRBJ2-1; D might be TRBD1 or TRBD2, each matching 5 bases. The CDR3 is made up of 15 amino acids. Trimming removed 7 bases from V and 2 bases from J, with 18 bases in between. CDR1 is SQVTM, CDR2 ANQGSEA, per germline. The CDR3 reads CSAHLQGDAYNEQFF. The CDR3 bases that were read are TGCAGCGCCCATCTCCAGGGAGATGCCTACAATGAG.

This clone was observed at least ten times. The CDR3 end falls 3 residues outside the read, so it is completed with the germline J gene. J is TRBJ1-1 and V is TRBV20-1; D remains ambiguous. Trimming took 4 bases from V and 4 from J, leaving 7 bases between them. Germline-derived CDR1 and CDR2 are DFQATT and SNEGSKA (reference sequence). CDR3 size: 11 residues. The CDR3 bases that were read are TGCAGTGCTATTCCAGGCACTGAA. It is translated as CSAIPGTE. The whole CDR3 region reads CSAIPGTEAFF.

This clone has ten or more counts. The read comes to an end 3 residues before the CDR3 does, leaving the germline J gene to fill in the end. The gene calls are TRBV6-2 or TRBV6-3 and TRBJ1-5; no definite D call. The CDR3 is made up of 16 amino acids. Germline loops: CDR1 MNHEY, CDR2 SVGEGT. The V gene lost 2 bases and the J gene lost 0 bases, with 11 bases spanning the gap. Incomplete CDR3 DNA: TGTGCCAGCAGTTACGAGCAGGAAGATAGCAATCAGCCC. Protein: CASSYEQEDSNQP. From start to end, the CDR3 is CASSYEQEDSNQPQHF.

The CDR3 bases that were read are TGTGCCAGCAGCTCCCTTGGCGGTAGGCCCACTGAA. Encoded protein: CASSSLGGRPTE. The full CDR3 protein reads CASSSLGGRPTEAFF. The chain employs TRBV7-9 and TRBJ1-1; D ambiguous. The CDR3 end is not reached by the read, which stops 3 residues before it; the germline J gene fills it in. V was cut by 4 bases and J by 4 bases, with 16 bases left in between. The CDR3 contains 15 residues. CDR1 is SEHNR, CDR2 FQNEAQ, per germline (reference sequence).

This clone was counted between two and nine times. The CDR3 extends 3 residues past the end of the read, so its final part is completed from the germline J gene. The chain has TRBV18 and TRBJ1-4; the match to TRBD1 covers 8 bases. CDR3 size: 16 residues. Looked up from germline, CDR1 is KGHSH and CDR2 is LQKENI. Trimming at V came to 3 bases and at J to 6 bases, leaving 9 bases not matched to a gene. Incomplete CDR3 DNA: TGTGCCAGCTCACCGCAGACAGGGGAAGGGGATGAAAAA. Translated: CASSPQTGEGDEK. The full CDR3 protein reads CASSPQTGEGDEKLFF.

Ten or more counts support this clone. The read finishes 3 residues shy of the CDR3 end, and the germline J gene is used to complete it. The chain uses TRBV20-1 and TRBJ2-1; TRBD2 aligns across 11 bases. Germline V gene data show CDR1 as DFQATT and CDR2 as SNEGSKA (reference sequence). With V trimmed by 5 bases and J by 9 bases, 6 bases remained unmatched. The CDR3 sequence is 13 residues long. The CDR3 bases that were read are TGCAGTGCTGGCTCCACTAGCGGGGGTGAG. This sequence encodes CSAGSTSGGE. In full, the CDR3 reads CSAGSTSGGEQFF.

This clone appeared many times. The observed sequence ends 3 residues before the CDR3 terminus, with the missing tail filled in from the germline J gene. The J gene is TRBJ2-2, the V gene TRBV20-1; D is possibly TRBD2 (6 bases). This CDR3 region has 15 residues. V shed 3 bases and J shed 7 bases, with 18 bases lying between them. Germline values: CDR1 DFQATT, CDR2 SNEGSKA (reference sequence). The CDR3 sequence is CSARGRTVGGGELFF. The DNA read from the CDR3 is TGCAGTGCTAGGGGGCGGACGGTGGGGGGCGGGGAG.

This clone was counted at least ten times. The CDR3 goes on 3 residues after the read ends, and that part is filled in from the germline J gene. This chain links TRBV5-1 with TRBJ2-3, with 9 bases lining up with TRBD2. Germline V gene lookup returns CDR1 SGHRS and CDR2 YFSETQ. J lost 4 bases, V lost 3 bases, and 18 bases had no gene match. The length of the CDR3 is 19 residues. CDR3 loop: CASSSIPGLAVPSPDTQYF. The covered CDR3 bases are TGCGCCAGCAGCTCGATACCGGGACTAGCTGTCCCCTCGCCAGATACG.

Worth noting for this clone: The read terminates 3 residues ahead of where the CDR3 ends, so the germline J gene completes it. The rearrangement uses TRBV2 and TRBJ1-1; 7 nucleotides align to TRBD1. CDR3 length: 14 amino acids. CDR1 is SNHLY, CDR2 FYNNEI, per germline. Trimming removed 6 bases from V and 3 bases from J; junction bases left unmatched: 7. CDR3 DNA, as far as it was read: TGTGCCAGCAGACCACAGGGGTTTTACACTGAA. It specifies CASRPQGFYTE. In full, the CDR3 reads CASRPQGFYTEAFF. Complete variable domain (other parts from reference TRBV2 and TRBJ1-1): EPEVTQTPSHQVTQMGQEVILRCVPISNHLYFYWYRQILGQKVEFLVSFYNNEISEKSEIFDDQFSVERPDGSNFTLKIRSTKLEDSAMYFCASRPQGFYTEAFFGQGTRLTVV.

In this sample, this clone turned up many times. Read data end 3 residues before the CDR3 end; the end is taken from the germline J gene. V is TRBV19 and J is TRBJ1-1, with a possible D match to TRBD1 (6 bases). This CDR3 comprises 13 residues. Germline V gives CDR1 LNHDA, CDR2 SQIVND (reference sequence). V lost 11 bases and J lost 4, with 17 bases in between. CDR3 sequence reads: CASGVGAGTEAFF. The sequenced CDR3 bases are TGTGCCTCCGGAGTGGGGGCTGGCACTGAA.

At least ten counts were recorded for this clone. The read terminates 3 residues ahead of where the CDR3 ends, so the germline J gene completes it. The genes are TRBV5-6 and TRBJ2-6, with D maybe TRBD2 (5 bases). The CDR3 extends over 15 amino acids. Trimming cost V 1 base and J 1 base, with 6 bases left between them. Per germline, CDR1 SGHDT and CDR2 YYEEEE. The CDR3 reads CASSLRGSGANVLTF. Partial CDR3 DNA: TGTGCCAGCAGCTTGCGGGGATCTGGGGCCAACGTC.

This clone was found many times. The read ends 3 residues before the CDR3 terminus; that terminus is restored from the germline J gene. The chain combines TRBV19 with TRBJ2-1; D is possibly TRBD1 (6 bases). Trimming left V 6 bases short and J 2 bases short, with 11 bases between. This CDR3 is built from 14 residues. Germline CDR1 is LNHDA and CDR2 is SQIVND (reference sequence). The CDR3 bases that were read are TGTGCCAGTAGCAAACAGGGTCCCTACAATGAG. Translated, it gives CASSKQGPYNE. The complete CDR3 reads CASSKQGPYNEQFF.

This clone occurred many times. Read coverage stops 3 residues before the CDR3 terminus; the germline J gene supplies the remainder. The chain combines TRBV19 with TRBJ2-6, with TRBD2 as a possible D gene (5 bases). Trimming cost V 7 bases and J 2 bases, with 9 bases left between them. Germline values: CDR1 LNHDA, CDR2 SQIVND (reference sequence). This CDR3 region has 14 residues. The sequenced CDR3 bases are TGTGCCAGTACCCCGCGGGCTGGGGCCAACGTC. The encoded protein is CASTPRAGANV. The CDR3 in its entirety is CASTPRAGANVLTF.

This clone was seen at least ten times. The CDR3 is cut off 3 residues early in the read; its end comes from the germline J gene. The chain recombines TRBV5-1 with TRBJ1-4; D call uncertain. Germline lookup yields CDR1 SGHRS and CDR2 YFSETQ. V lost 0 bases and J 8 bases, leaving 11 bases between the germline ends. The CDR3 has 14 residues. CDR3 region: CASSLADSREKLFF. CDR3 DNA (partial): TGCGCCAGCAGCTTGGCAGATTCGAGGGAAAAA.

There are many counts of this clone. The observed sequence ends 3 residues before the CDR3 terminus, with the missing tail filled in from the germline J gene. The V and J genes are TRBV19 and TRBJ1-6; D not certain. Per the germline V gene, CDR1 is LNHDA and CDR2 is SQIVND (reference sequence). Trimming shortened V by 3 bases and J by 0 bases, and 12 bases separated the two germline ends. The CDR3 is 17 amino acids. CDR3 bases read: TGTGCCAGTAGTATTTACAGATCAAGCTCCTATAATTCACCC. Translation gives CASSIYRSSSYNSP. The whole CDR3 region reads CASSIYRSSSYNSPLHF.

This clone was seen ten or more times. The read halts 3 residues ahead of the CDR3 end, with the missing end drawn from the germline J gene. The chain joins TRBV5-4 to TRBJ1-3, with TRBD1 identical over 8 bases. V was clipped by 7 bases and J by 8 bases; unmatched bases: 11. The germline gives CDR1 SGHNT, CDR2 YYREEE (reference sequence). CDR3 length: 14 residues. The covered CDR3 bases are TGTGCCAGCCGAGGGGACAGGAGTGATTACACC. It is translated as CASRGDRSDYT. The entire CDR3 protein is CASRGDRSDYTIYF.

There are many counts of this clone. The CDR3 spells CSFWTDNEQFF. The part of the CDR3 DNA that was read is TGCAGCTTTTGGACAGATAATGAG. The rearrangement links TRBV29-1 to TRBJ2-1, with TRBD1 as a possible D gene (6 bases). The missing CDR3 end, 3 residues past where the read stops, is filled in from the germline J gene. The CDR3 runs to 11 residues. Germline values: CDR1 SQVTM, CDR2 ANQGSEA. Between the trimmed V and J ends, which lost 8 bases and 7 bases, there was a span of 12 bases.

In this sample, this clone turned up many times. The CDR3 is cut off 3 residues early in the read; its end comes from the germline J gene. This rearrangement joins TRBV19 to TRBJ1-5; the D gene is possibly TRBD1 (6 bases). Deletions cut 5 bases from V and 0 bases from J, with 11 bases between. Germline-derived CDR1 and CDR2 are LNHDA and SQIVND (reference sequence). This CDR3 is 15 amino acids long. The covered CDR3 bases are TGTGCCAGTAGTTGGACAGAGAATAGCAATCAGCCC. This sequence encodes CASSWTENSNQP. The whole CDR3 sequence is CASSWTENSNQPQHF. The full variable domain, with the rest looked up from reference TRBV19 and TRBJ1-5, is DGGITQSPKYLFRKEGQNVTLSCEQNLNHDAMYWYRQDPGQGLRLIYYSQIVNDFQKGDIAEGYSVSREKKESFPLTVTSAQKNPTAFYLCASSWTENSNQPQHFGDGTRLSIL.

This clone came up many times. The read finishes 3 residues shy of the CDR3 end, and the germline J gene is used to complete it. J is TRBJ1-1 and V is TRBV19; 8 nucleotides line up with TRBD1. This CDR3 contains 12 residues. The V segment lost 7 bases and the J segment 5 bases; nucleotides outside the gene matches: 3. Germline V gene sequence: CDR1 LNHDA, CDR2 SQIVND (reference sequence). The CDR3 region is CASMTGVTEAFF. CDR3 bases read: TGTGCCAGTATGACAGGGGTGACTGAA.

This clone has ten or more counts. The read terminates 3 residues before the CDR3 end, so the remaining end is supplied by the germline J gene. The V and J genes are TRBV19 and TRBJ1-1; tentatively, D is TRBD1 (6 bases). This CDR3 has 16 residues. CDR1 and CDR2 from the germline V gene are LNHDA and SQIVND (reference sequence). Deletions cut 2 bases from V and 5 bases from J, with 18 bases between. Incomplete CDR3 DNA: TGTGCCAGTAGTATAATTGGGGGGGCCGCTAGGACTGAA. As protein: CASSIIGGAARTE. The CDR3 in full is CASSIIGGAARTEAFF.

Concerning this clone itself: The DNA ends 3 residues before the CDR3 does, and the rest of the CDR3 is filled in from the germline J gene. The genes are TRBV19 and TRBJ1-2; D gene ambiguous. The CDR3 extends over 15 amino acids. Germline-derived CDR1 and CDR2 are LNHDA and SQIVND (reference sequence). The CDR3 bases that were read are TGTGCCAGTACCTCTCTCGGCGGTACCCCCGACGAC. This translates into CASTSLGGTPDD. The complete CDR3 sequence is CASTSLGGTPDDYTF.